This T cell receptor (beta chain) was observed in a study of blood T cell repertoires in COVID-19. Study background: Acute and convalescent COVID-19 specimens originated in the United States, Italy and Spain. PBMCs, B-cell-depleted T cells, or T cells were the source of the cDNA or gDNA that made up the material.

Individuals aged roughly 18 to 95 years were recruited from about two dozen US areas. Participants' reported clinical history set cohort assignment. The data were produced by immunoSEQ multiplex PCR, yet TCRdb's version contains in-frame clones alone and is incomplete. The sample yields around 300,000 clones, 75% to 90% seen once. The CDR3 consists of 16 residues. J was trimmed by 7 bases and V by 1 base; bases with no gene match: 12. Germline V CDR1 and CDR2: LGHDT, YNNKEL (reference sequence). Sequences were obtained from PBMCs or T cells enriched from blood (not recorded which). This receptor was taken from a young man who had recovered from COVID-19. This sequence joins TRBV3-1 (or the pseudogene TRBV3-2) and TRBJ1-1; TRBD1 agrees at 7 bases. CDR3 sequence: CASSQGGLDRQDEAFF. The CDR3 coding sequence is TGTGCCAGCAGCCAAGGGGGACTGGACAGGCAGGATGAAGCTTTCTTT.